This TCR beta chain was sequenced in a study of blood T cells in healthy people across ages (dated by TCRdb to the mid-2010s). Concerning the study at large: In model experiments, template switching captured roughly one uniquely barcoded TCR beta cDNA molecule for every two T cells. The study measured age-related changes in TCR beta repertoire diversity using deep sequencing normalized with unique cDNA molecular identifiers. The donors were divided into four age groups: young (average approximately 15 years), middle-aged (under 40), aged (about 60) and long-lived (more than 75). To avoid experimental bias, donors of different ages were distributed randomly across sequencing lanes. The study analyzed two additional independent replicas of 1 million unique cDNA reads from the same blood draw for two donors, one aged 18 to 29 and one aged 80 or older.

From the cysteine through the phenylalanine, the CDR3 covers 15 amino acids. The DNA shown is the 45-base CDR3, in frame from base 1. The germline V gene specifies LGHNA as CDR1 and YNFKEQ as CDR2. The library relied on 5' RACE. The sequencing machine was an Illumina HiSeq 2500. A second PCR of roughly 7 to 11 cycles was performed with a sample-barcoded 5' primer and a J-beta primer mix. Each TCR beta cDNA molecule received a unique molecular identifier from a template-switch 5' adaptor carrying 12 random nucleotides. Each sample yielded at least 2.5 million CDR3-containing paired-end reads. All of the RNA was converted into first-strand cDNA using the Mint cDNA synthesis kit, with a TRBC-specific oligonucleotide serving as the primer. Following uracil-DNA glycosylase treatment, a first 18-cycle PCR with universal primers M1SS and BC2_uni_R was performed on all cDNA. The authors' analysis ran thus. Each sample was normalized by randomly selecting 1 million high-quality reads, each carrying a distinct molecular identifier. Reads sharing molecular identifiers were discarded rather than binned into consensus sequences. MiTCR, run with a Q25 quality threshold and the strictest error-elimination algorithm, handled CDR3 identification, clonotype clustering and error correction. A nonparametric unseen species model with Euler transformation was used to estimate lower-bound total TCR beta diversity. TCRdb redid the processing of the public reads, applying fastp at Q25 and MiXCR, and retained in-frame beta chains. Rows matching on CDR3 protein sequence are summarized as one entry with the most common DNA and genes. The V and J calls and clone size come from TCRdb's table, not from the authors' own analysis. The sample yields 720,000 or so distinct CDR3 sequences; approximately 40% were counted once. The ten largest clonotypes hold approximately 31% of the sample.

Systemically healthy Caucasian individuals from Russia, approximately 39 in total and aged about 6 to 95 years, were included as donors. Roughly 10 milliliters of peripheral blood were collected from each donor into EDTA-treated Vacutainer tubes. Ficoll-Paque density-gradient centrifugation was used to isolate PBMCs, with at least 7 million per sample. Total RNA, at least 5 micrograms per sample, was extracted from PBMCs with Trizol reagent. For every donor, flow cytometry on a PBMC aliquot measured the percentage of naive CD45RAhigh/CD27high T cells. Turning to this clonotype: What this receptor recognizes is not known. Being one base from a much bigger clone, this may be a read error.

General findings and caveats noted by the study authors: Total diversity estimates from one million sequenced T cells were considered lower bounds and underestimates. Because the CMV infection status of the donors was unknown, age-related changes in expanded clonotypes may potentially have been confounded. There was a strong correlation between observed TCR beta diversity and the percentage of naive T cells measured by flow cytometry. Observed TCR beta diversity per million T cells fell roughly linearly with age, and a significant reduction was already apparent by age approximately 41. Because profiling used bulk unsorted PBMCs, naive and antigen-experienced compartments could not be compared conclusively. Compared with the aged group, the long-lived group had more naive CD4+ T cells, fewer expanded clones and increased TCR diversity, suggesting age selection.

The specimen sequenced was blood. The rearrangement combines TRBV4-2 with TRBJ2-3; D gene: possibly TRBD2, on 5 matching bases. The origin of this receptor is a man older than 75 in good health. The CDR3 region reads CAGSQRKTEADTQYF. The base sequence is TGTGCCGGCAGCCAAAGGAAAACGGAGGCCGATACGCAGTATTTT.